This T cell receptor (beta chain) was captured by sequencing in a study of cytomegalovirus exposure and HLA in healthy donors (dated by TCRdb to 2015 to 2018). Some background on the complete study: In an earlier analysis of about 560 of the donors, 250 to 350 Gb of sequence data and just under 120 million unique TCR beta sequences from about 190 million T cells were reported. An early release covering roughly 640 HLA-typed donors comprised approximately 290 gigabases of sequencing data and approximately 80 million unique TCR sequences. Of the 300 to 500 genotyped donors, 81% were placed in the genetic ancestry cluster associated with self-reported Caucasian donors. The aim of the study was to test whether cataloging public T cell receptors could identify signatures of past pathogen exposure. The study profiled the T cell repertoires of about 720 subjects by immunosequencing and related them to cytomegalovirus serostatus. A separate validation cohort of approximately 130 different subjects was used in addition to the approximately 640-subject first cohort. To predict cytomegalovirus infection status, the study combined high-throughput TCR immunosequencing, statistical association of individual TCRs with disease status, and machine learning. In a later analysis, previously published TCR beta repertoires from hundreds of donors were re-analyzed and high-resolution HLA genotyping was added so that TCR occurrence patterns could be studied. Rather than using new phenotypic data, the later analysis identified candidate immune exposures from TCR beta sequences and from how often those sequences occurred across donors. An earlier analysis of 587 of the donors applied high-throughput TCR beta sequencing to assess whether each TCR beta V gene segment acted as functional or pseudogenic. Donor age, sex, ethnicity and CMV serostatus were compiled alongside the repertoire data. In a later genetic analysis, genome-wide SNP genotypes for about three fifths of the 666 donors were used, and that subset was treated as a discovery cohort. All discovery cohort repertoires had been generated on a single sequencing platform. Both class I and class II loci were covered by HLA typing, at four-digit resolution. Typing coverage differed by locus: A, B, C, DRB1 and DQB1 were typed in roughly 620-630 donors, DQA1 in 500 to 550, DPA1 in 600 to 610, and DPB1 in 450 to 490. Because of strong linkage in the cohort, a few DR-DQ haplotypes were treated as single units for association and clustering. Across approximately 420 genotyped donors of the cohort, an average of approximately 240,000 unique TCR beta nucleotide sequences per donor were sequenced, and roughly a sixth of those sequences were non-productive. Findings and caveats that apply to the study as a whole: Sequencing depth was assumed to be roughly uniform across donors in the presence/absence analyses, though that assumption may not hold. Correlated functional status among segregating V segments might be attributable to linkage disequilibrium, but an unknown experimental factor could not be ruled out. The classifier was reported to diagnose cytomegalovirus status with high specificity and sensitivity in both the original and validation cohorts. A group of highly shared sequence variants was considered likely to be a technical artifact of the sequencing pipeline. Most CMV-associated TCR beta chains appeared to be HLA-restricted in a later analysis, and the HLA associations seemed to be driven largely by CMV exposure. According to a later analysis, TCR association rates differed among HLA loci, with DRB1 alleles showing the most associated TCRs and HLA-C alleles showing the fewest. Assigning TCR associations to individual alleles was difficult when HLA alleles, especially DR and DQ, strongly co-occurred. In the study, approximately 150 TCR beta chains were listed as associated with cytomegalovirus. A further reported finding was that TCR beta sequences accurately predicted the HLA-A and HLA-B alleles for most subjects in the first cohort. Immune exposure information for the cohort was limited to CMV serostatus. In a later genetic analysis, fewer N-insertions in productive TCRs were reported among donors in an Asian-associated ancestry cluster than the 666-donor mean. HLA typing was unavailable for some donors at each locus, so association tests used only the typed subset. In an earlier analysis of some 500 of the donors, most TCR beta V segments were observed in productive rearrangements about 87% or about 30% of the time, broadly matching IMGT annotations. A later genetic analysis associated a missense DCLRE1C variant with V-gene and J-gene trimming of TCR beta chains, and an independent cohort replicated the association. A later analysis found that HLA-associated TCR beta chains were more clonally expanded and had lower generation probabilities than equally common non-associated chains. Several of the top co-occurrence clusters appeared to be linked to parvovirus B19, influenza, CMV and Epstein-Barr virus, according to a later analysis. The 87-base-pair reads could not distinguish some IMGT-functional V segments, including TRBV6-2 and TRBV6-3, so those segments were excluded. It was suggested by the authors that the approach could potentially be generalized to other disease states and immunological phenotypes. Specific HLA alleles were associated with 15,000 to 20,000 TCR beta sequences at a false discovery rate of 0.05 in a later analysis. While some public TCRs were present in many individuals, most TCR sequences turned up only very rarely across donors. This cohort had only TCR beta chains sequenced, and the lack of alpha or paired-chain data limited which features could be detected. In vitro tests confirmed that a few of the cytomegalovirus-associated TCR beta chains recognize cytomegalovirus antigens. Because counts were too low, about 18 rarely observed V segments, including chromosome 9 orphons, were left out of the earlier analysis of approximately 500 of the donors.

As concerns this clone: Its antigen is unknown. Base qualities are not recorded, but no much larger clone differs from it by a single base.

The CDR3 goes from the cysteine to the phenylalanine over 16 residues. Here the CDR3 DNA is all that survives: 48 bases in frame from base 1. Germline trimming amounts to 5 bases on V and 3 bases on J, with 8 as the count of junction bases outside the gene matches. From a lookup of the germline V gene, CDR1 and CDR2 are SGHNT and YENEEA. The cohort was made up of roughly 670 healthy bone marrow donors. Cohort members were all nominally healthy when sampled, although unrecorded immune exposures were likely present. CMV serostatus was positive for more than 250 and negative for about 55% of the roughly 670 cohort members, and was not recorded for this donor. A peripheral blood sample was collected from each donor, and TCR beta sequencing was performed on peripheral blood mononuclear cells. The Qiagen DNeasy Blood Extraction Kit was used to extract genomic DNA from the blood cell samples. The method behind the library was the immunoSEQ multiplex PCR assay. A mixture of 60 forward primers for TCR Vbeta segments and 13 reverse primers for TCR Jbeta segments was used in the multiplex PCR. Amplification of the CDR3 region of rearranged TCR beta genes was performed with a multiplex PCR assay on genomic DNA. The Illumina HiSeq System was used to sequence the amplified TCR beta libraries as 87-base-pair reads. Concerning the study's data processing: A later analysis counted some 80 million unique TCR beta chains across the 600 to 850 repertoires, and around 12 million of these chains were shared by at least two donors. To remove PCR and sequencing errors, raw reads were error-corrected and collapsed into unique sequences using a nearest-neighbor algorithm that merged closely related sequences. V, D and J gene segments were assigned by aligning CDR3 sequences to IMGT reference sequences. For a sequence to be retained, a match of at least six nucleotides to both a V gene segment and a J gene segment was required. A rearrangement counted as productive if the CDR3 had no stop codons and remained in frame with V and J, and every other rearrangement counted as non-productive. CDR3 was defined by IMGT convention, running from the second conserved V-encoded cysteine to the conserved J-encoded phenylalanine. Sequences without an unambiguous match to a single V gene segment were excluded from the earlier analysis of a few hundred of the donors. In an earlier analysis of a few hundred of the donors, V segments were called functional above 56.7% productive rearrangements and were called segregating when the between-donor standard deviation exceeded 5%. A statistical classification framework was developed to diagnose cytomegalovirus status using the catalog of TCR beta chain sequences. A later analysis assigned V and J genes by comparing TCR nucleotide sequences with IMGT/GENE-DB human TR gene sequences. Using the TCRdist pipeline, a later analysis assigned CDR3 sequences along with most-parsimonious VDJ recombination scenarios. In a later analysis, each TCR beta chain was defined by its CDR3 amino acid sequence together with its V-gene family, and reads without a unique V-gene family were excluded. In a later analysis, approximately 590 highly shared, low-generation-probability nucleotide sequences were removed to address suspected cross-contamination and a sequencing artifact. In a later analysis, a clonal expansion index for each public chain was calculated from normalized within-repertoire ranks of inferred template counts. In a later analysis, generation probabilities were computed using a VDJ recombination model fitted to out-of-frame rearrangements, and the results were checked against IGoR. A later analysis scored TCR-TCR, TCR-HLA and TCR-CMV co-occurrence with hypergeometric tests, applying a repertoire-size bias correction to TCR pairs. In a later analysis, false discovery rates were estimated by permuting HLA or CMV assignments 20 times. In a later analysis, co-occurring TCRs were grouped using DBSCAN, with TCRdist sequence similarity added in when clustering inside HLA-allele-positive subsets. Repertoires with fewer than 30,000 or more than 120,000 public chains, plus five repertoires with anomalous nucleotide sharing, were excluded from co-occurrence clustering. TCRdb provides this immuneACCESS table in a form limited to in-frame rearrangements. Some clones are lacking; in checked studies, under half of them reflect an unresolved V gene, and why the rest are absent is not known. V, J and clone size reflect that table, while D and trimming were determined from the DNA. This sample has some 140,000 clones in its table, and about four fifths of those were observed once. The top ten clonotypes cover around 5% of the sample.

The sample comprised PBMCs. The sequence was obtained from a man in his thirties or forties in good health. This receptor chain uses TRBV11-3 and TRBJ2-5; 11 bases in the junction line up with TRBD2. The CDR3 region has the sequence CASSDRLAGPEETQYF. The nucleotide sequence reads as follows: TGTGCCAGCAGCGATCGACTAGCGGGACCGGAAGAGACCCAGTACTTC.